This TCR beta chain stems from a study of blood T cell repertoires in COVID-19. Libraries were prepared by immunoSEQ multiplex PCR; TCRdb keeps only in-frame clonotypes and omits some of them. The data show 250,000 to 300,000 clones, roughly 90% seen once. This clone has just a few counts. This CDR3 has 13 residues. Germline loops: CDR1 SGHDT, CDR2 YYEEEE. Trimming took off 2 bases at V and 10 bases at J, with 12 bases between the two ends. The rearrangement joins TRBV5-6 to TRBJ1-4, with D possibly being TRBD1 (6 bases). This receptor was identified in a woman aged 25 to 39 with COVID-19, enrolled during active disease. Sequencing used peripheral blood. CDR3 region: CASSFSGGGKLFF. The CDR3 DNA sequence: TGTGCCAGCAGCTTTTCTGGGGGCGGAAAACTGTTTTTT.